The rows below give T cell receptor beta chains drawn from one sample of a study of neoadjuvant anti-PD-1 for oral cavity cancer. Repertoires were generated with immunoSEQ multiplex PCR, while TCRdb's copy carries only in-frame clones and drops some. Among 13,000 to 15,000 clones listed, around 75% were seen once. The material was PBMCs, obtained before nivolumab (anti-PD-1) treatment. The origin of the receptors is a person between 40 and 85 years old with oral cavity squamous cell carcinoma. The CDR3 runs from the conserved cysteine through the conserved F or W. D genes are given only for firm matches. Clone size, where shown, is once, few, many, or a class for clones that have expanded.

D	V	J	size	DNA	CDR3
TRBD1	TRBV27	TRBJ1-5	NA	TGTGCCAGCCAAGCCGGGACAGGGGGTCGGTTTTATCAGCCCCAGCATTTT	CASQAGTGGRFYQPQHF
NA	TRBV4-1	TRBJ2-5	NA	TGCGCCAGCAGCCCCGAGAAAGCGGGCCAAGAGACCCAGTACTTC	CASSPEKAGQETQYF
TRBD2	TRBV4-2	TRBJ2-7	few	TGTGCCAGCAGCCAACCAAGCGGGGTGACCTACGAGCAGTACTTC	CASSQPSGVTYEQYF
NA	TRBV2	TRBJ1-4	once	TGTGCCAGCAGTGCGAACAGGAATCATGAAAAACTGTTTTTT	CASSANRNHEKLFF
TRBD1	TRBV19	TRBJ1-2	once	TGTGCCAGTATCCCCGGACAGGGGGCGTATGGCTACACCTTC	CASIPGQGAYGYTF
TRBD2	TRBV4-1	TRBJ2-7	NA	TGCGCCAGCAGCCGTAGCGGGGGCCGCACATACGAGCAGTACTTC	CASSRSGGRTYEQYF
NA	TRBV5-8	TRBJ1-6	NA	TGTGCCAGCAGCTCATCATCAGGGGCCACTTATAATTCACCCCTCCACTTT	CASSSSSGATYNSPLHF
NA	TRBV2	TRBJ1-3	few	TGTGCCAGCAGTTCCGGGACAACCGGAAACACCATATATTTT	CASSSGTTGNTIYF
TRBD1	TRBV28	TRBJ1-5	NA	TGTGCCAGCATCCCCCCCGGACAGGGGGCCCCGCCCCAGCATTTT	CASIPPGQGAPPQHF
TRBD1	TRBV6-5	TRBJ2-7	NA	TGTGCCAGCGGCGGGACAGGACCCTACGAGCAGTACTTC	CASGGTGPYEQYF
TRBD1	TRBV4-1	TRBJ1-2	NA	TGCGCCAGCAGCCCCCAATCCGGGACAGGGAATCCCGGCTATGGCTACACCTTC	CASSPQSGTGNPGYGYTF
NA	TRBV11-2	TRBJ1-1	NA	TGTGCCAGCAGCTTGGGCCTGGACACTGAAGCTTTCTTT	CASSLGLDTEAFF
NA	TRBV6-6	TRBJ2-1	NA	TGTGCCAGCAGTTACTCGAGGCGGATTACCTACAATGAGCAGTTCTTC	CASSYSRRITYNEQFF
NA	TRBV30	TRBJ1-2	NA	TGTGCCTGGACCGACGCCGTCAAGAGTGGCTACACCTTC	CAWTDAVKSGYTF
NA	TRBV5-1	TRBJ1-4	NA	TGCGCCAGCAGTTCCAACGCGGGAGAACTGTTTTTT	CASSSNAGELFF
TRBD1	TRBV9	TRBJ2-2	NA	TGTGCCAGCAGCGTAGCAGGGGGCCACACCGGGGAGCTGTTTTTT	CASSVAGGHTGELFF
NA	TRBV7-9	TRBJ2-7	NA	TGTGCCAGCAGCTCTTGGGGGCCCCGATACGAGCAGTACTTC	CASSSWGPRYEQYF
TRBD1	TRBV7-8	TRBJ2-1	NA	TGTGCCAGCAGCCACGACAGGGGTAGCGAGCAGTTCTTC	CASSHDRGSEQFF
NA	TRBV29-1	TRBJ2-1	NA	TGCAGCGTTGAAGATCCAACAGACTACAATGAGCAGTTCTTC	CSVEDPTDYNEQFF
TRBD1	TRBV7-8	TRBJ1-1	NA	TGTGCGTCGACAGGGGACACTGAAGCTTTCTTT	CASTGDTEAFF
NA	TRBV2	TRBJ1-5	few	TGTGCCACCCTAGGGCTAGTCGGCAATCAGCCCCAGCATTTT	CATLGLVGNQPQHF
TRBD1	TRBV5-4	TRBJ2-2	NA	TGTGCCAGCAGCCAACCGGACAGGGGGAACACCGGGGAGCTGTTTTTT	CASSQPDRGNTGELFF
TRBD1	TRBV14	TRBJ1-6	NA	TGTGCCAGCAGCCATCTGGGACAGGGGGTTTCACCCCTCCACTTT	CASSHLGQGVSPLHF
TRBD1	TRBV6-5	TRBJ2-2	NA	TGTGCCAGCAGTTACGGGACAGGGACCGGGGAGCTGTTTTTT	CASSYGTGTGELFF
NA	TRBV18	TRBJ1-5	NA	TGTGCCAGCTCACCACCGGACCTACCCAATCAGCCCCAGCATTTT	CASSPPDLPNQPQHF
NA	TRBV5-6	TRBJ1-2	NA	TGTGCCAGCAGCTTGGGACAAAACTATGGCTACACCTTC	CASSLGQNYGYTF
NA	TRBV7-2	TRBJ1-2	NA	TGTGCCAGCAGCTTAGTTATGGAGAGTAACTATGGCTACACCTTC	CASSLVMESNYGYTF
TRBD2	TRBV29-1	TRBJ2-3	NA	TGCAGCATCCGGACTAGCGGGAGGGATACGCAGTATTTT	CSIRTSGRDTQYF
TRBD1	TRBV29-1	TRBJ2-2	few	TGCAGCGTCCGGACAGGGGGCGGTGGCGGGGAGCTGTTTTTT	CSVRTGGGGGELFF
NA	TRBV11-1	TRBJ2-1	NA	TGTGCCAGCAGCTTAGCGCAGGGGATGCGGAATGAGCAGTTCTTC	CASSLAQGMRNEQFF
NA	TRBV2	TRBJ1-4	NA	TGTGCCAGCATGGGGGAGAGAGTTGCAACTAATGAAAAACTGTTTTTT	CASMGERVATNEKLFF
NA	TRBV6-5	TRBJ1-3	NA	TGTGCCAGCTCGGCAGGACCCTCTGGAAACACCATATATTTT	CASSAGPSGNTIYF
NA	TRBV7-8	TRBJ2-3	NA	TGTGCCAGCAGCTTAGATGACACAGATACGCAGTATTTT	CASSLDDTDTQYF
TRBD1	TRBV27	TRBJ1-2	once	TGTGCCAGCAGTTTAAACGGCCAGGGGGCCTATGGCTACACCTTC	CASSLNGQGAYGYTF
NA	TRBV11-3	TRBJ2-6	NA	TGTGCCAGCAGCCCCGAAAGCGACGTCCTGACTTTC	CASSPESDVLTF
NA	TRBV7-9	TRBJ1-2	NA	TGTGCCAGCAGCCCACAGGTCGGCTACACCTTC	CASSPQVGYTF
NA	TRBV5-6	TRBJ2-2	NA	TGTGCCAGCAGCTTCGTGGGGGCACCGAACACCGGGGAGCTGTTTTTT	CASSFVGAPNTGELFF
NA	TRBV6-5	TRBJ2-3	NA	TGTGCCAGCAGTTACTGGACGGCGGGCACAGATACGCAGTATTTT	CASSYWTAGTDTQYF
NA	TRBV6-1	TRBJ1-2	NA	TGTGTCAGCAGTGAGTCGGGGACGGCCTATGGCTACACCTTC	CVSSESGTAYGYTF
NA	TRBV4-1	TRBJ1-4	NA	TGCGCCAGCAGCCAAGCCAACCTCATCACTAATGAAAAACTGTTTTTT	CASSQANLITNEKLFF
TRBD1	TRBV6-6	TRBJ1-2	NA	TGTGCCAGCAGTTACGTACCGGGACAGCATAACTATGGCTACACCTTC	CASSYVPGQHNYGYTF
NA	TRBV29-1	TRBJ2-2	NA	TGCAGCGTAGCCTACACCGGGGAGCTGTTTTTT	CSVAYTGELFF
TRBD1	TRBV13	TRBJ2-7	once	TGTGCCAGCAGCCAGGGGGCCTACGAGCAGTACTTC	CASSQGAYEQYF
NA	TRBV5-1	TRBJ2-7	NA	TGCGCCAGCAGCTTGGGGTCTCACGAGCAGTACTTC	CASSLGSHEQYF
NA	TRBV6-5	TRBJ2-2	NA	TGTGCCAGCAGTTACGGGAAGAACACCGGGGAGCTGTTTTTT	CASSYGKNTGELFF
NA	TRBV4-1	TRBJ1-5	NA	TGCGCCAGCAGCCCCAGCCGGGGGGGCTACGATCAGCCCCAGCATTTT	CASSPSRGGYDQPQHF
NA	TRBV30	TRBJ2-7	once	TGTGCCTGGAGTGTTCAGGTCGGCGAGCAGTACTTC	CAWSVQVGEQYF
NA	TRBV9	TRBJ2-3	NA	TGTGCCAGCAGCGTAGGGGTAAGCGGCACAGATACGCAGTATTTT	CASSVGVSGTDTQYF
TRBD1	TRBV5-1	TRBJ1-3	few	TGCGCCAGCAGTTCAACAGGGGTCGGAAACACCATATATTTT	CASSSTGVGNTIYF
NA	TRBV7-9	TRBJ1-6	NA	TGTGCCAGCAGAGACTACGCAGGGGTTAATTCACCCCTCCACTTT	CASRDYAGVNSPLHF
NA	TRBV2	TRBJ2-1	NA	TGTGCCAGCAGGAGCATGGGGAACAATGAGCAGTTCTTC	CASRSMGNNEQFF
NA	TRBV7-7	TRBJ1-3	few	TGTGCTAGCAGTCCGGGGGTCTCTGGAAACACCATATATTTT	CASSPGVSGNTIYF
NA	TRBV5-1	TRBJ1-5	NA	TGCGCCAGCAGCTTGGACAGCGTCAATCAGCCCCAGCATTTT	CASSLDSVNQPQHF